A single sample gave rise to the 21 T cell receptor beta chains below, sequenced in a study of post-analysis software for immune sequencing data. Study-level points and caveats: Among roughly 5 TRBV segments more frequent in patients than controls were TRBV5-6, TRBV5-1 and TRBV20-1.

These receptors have no known antigen. Tagging with unique molecular identifiers was a feature of the TCR beta cDNA libraries. Using its own MiXCR run on the PCR reads, TCRdb lists one record per CDR3 protein. Of fewer than 850,000 distinct CDR3 sequences in the sample, around 42% were seen once. Source material: blood. Receptors originate from a girl aged 5 to 17 with multiple sclerosis.

This clonotype was observed many times. The genes are TRBV12-3 or TRBV12-4 and TRBJ2-1; no definite D call. There are 12 residues in the CDR3. Trimming shortened V by 5 bases and J by 3 bases, and 5 bases separated the two germline ends. CDR3: CASSPNYNEQFF. The CDR3 nucleotides are TGTGCCAGCAGTCCAAACTACAATGAGCAGTTCTTC.

The V gene is TRBV7-2, the J gene TRBJ2-2; 12 bases agree with TRBD2. This CDR3 spans 16 amino acids. The V gene end was trimmed by 4 bases and the J gene end by 4 bases; junction bases not matched to a gene: 4. Germline-derived CDR1 and CDR2 are SGHTA and FQGNSA. The CDR3 region has the DNA TGTGCCAGCAGCTCCACGACTAGCGGGAGCACCGGGGAGCTGTTTTTT. Residues: CASSSTTSGSTGELFF.

The J gene is TRBJ2-5, the V gene TRBV12-3 or TRBV12-4, with D perhaps TRBD1 or TRBD2 (6 bases each). The V gene lost 7 bases and the J gene lost 4 bases, with 25 bases spanning the gap. The CDR3 is 17 amino acids. For the CDR3, the DNA is TGTGCCAGCACCCACCAGAGATTACAGGGAGGAGTAGAGACCCAGTACTTC. Encoded protein: CASTHQRLQGGVETQYF.

This clonotype came up a few times. The V call is TRBV20-1, the J call TRBJ2-5; 8 bases are a match to TRBD2. The germline gives CDR1 DFQATT, CDR2 SNEGSKA (reference sequence). V lost 5 bases to trimming and J lost 5 bases; unmatched junction nucleotides: 10. The CDR3 loop spans 14 amino acids. The CDR3 protein is CSAPDVREVETQYF. Here the CDR3 DNA reads TGCAGTGCTCCCGACGTGCGGGAGGTGGAGACCCAGTACTTC.

This clonotype was picked up a small number of times. This chain connects TRBV10-3 to TRBJ2-2; D may be TRBD2 (6 bases). V lost 3 bases to trimming and J lost 0 bases, with 8 bases between them. The CDR3 runs 15 residues. Germline CDR1 reads ENHRY; CDR2 reads SYGVKD. The CDR3 region has the DNA TGTGCCATCAGTGAACGCGGGACGAACACCGGGGAGCTGTTTTTT. It encodes CAISERGTNTGELFF.

This chain joins TRBV6-2 or TRBV6-3 and TRBJ2-3; 11 nucleotides line up with TRBD2. V was pared by 5 bases and J by 2 bases, with 12 bases of the junction left unmatched. The CDR3 is 18 amino acids. Per the germline V gene, CDR1 is MNHEY and CDR2 is SVGEGT. CDR3 sequence (DNA): TGTGCCAGCAGTCGCTCTTCACTAGCGGGAGTTACCACAGATACGCAGTATTTT. Amino acid sequence: CASSRSSLAGVTTDTQYF.

This clonotype was counted a few times. This sequence joins TRBV6-2 or TRBV6-3 and TRBJ2-1, with TRBD2 matching over 11 bases. With 8 bases clipped from V and 0 bases from J, the junction kept 6 bases outside the gene matches. The CDR3 is 16 residues long. Germline V lookup: CDR1 MNHEY, CDR2 SVGEGT. The CDR3 nucleotides are TGTGCCAGCGCGTCCGGACTAGCGGGCTCCTACAATGAGCAGTTCTTC. Protein: CASASGLAGSYNEQFF.

V is TRBV6-5 and J is TRBJ2-1; D gene uncertain. The V and J ends lost 2 bases and 0 bases respectively, with 5 bases between them. Per germline, CDR1 MNHEY and CDR2 SVGAGI. This CDR3 has 14 residues. CDR3 bases: TGTGCCAGCAGTTACACAGACTCCTACAATGAGCAGTTCTTC. The encoded protein is CASSYTDSYNEQFF.

A few counts support this clonotype. The chain uses TRBV10-3 and TRBJ1-3; TRBD1 matches at 9 bases. This CDR3 spans 16 amino acids. Per germline, CDR1 ENHRY and CDR2 SYGVKD. V trimming: 6 bases; J trimming: 8 bases; junction bases outside the gene matches: 14. CDR3 in DNA: TGTGCCATCAGCCCCACCGGGACAGGGACCCGAGACACCATATATTTT. The encoded protein is CAISPTGTGTRDTIYF.

CDR3 coding DNA: TGTGCCAGCAGGTATAATATCATGAACACTGAAGCTTTCTTT. Protein product: CASRYNIMNTEAFF. This chain connects TRBV12-3 or TRBV12-4 to TRBJ1-1; D is unresolved. The CDR3 is made up of 14 amino acids. Trimming cost V 6 bases and J 0 bases, with 11 bases left between them.

This clonotype was recorded a few times. The rearrangement links TRBV2 to TRBJ2-7, with TRBD1 matching 10 bases. Looked up from germline, CDR1 is SNHLY and CDR2 is FYNNEI. This CDR3 has 14 amino acids. The V and J ends lost 6 bases and 7 bases, in that order; junction bases with no gene match: 9. This chain's CDR3 is CASSPDRGLREQYF. DNA for the CDR3: TGTGCCAGCAGCCCCGACAGGGGGCTAAGAGAGCAGTACTTC.

The CDR3 region is CASRIGRGTNSYEQYF. In DNA, the CDR3 is TGTGCCAGCAGAATAGGGCGGGGTACCAACTCCTACGAGCAGTACTTC. V usage is TRBV21-1 and J usage is TRBJ2-7; the D call of TRBD1 is as the table states it, not checked on the DNA. TRBV21-1 is designated a pseudogene. The CDR3 spans 16 residues.

V is TRBV6-6 and J is TRBJ1-5, with D possibly matching TRBD1 (5 bases). Trimming removed 7 bases from V and 0 bases from J, with 13 bases in between. CDR1 and CDR2 from the germline V gene are MNHNY and SVGAGI (reference sequence). The CDR3 has 15 residues. CDR3 DNA sequence: TGTGCCAGCACACAACGCAGGGATAGCAATCAGCCCCAGCATTTT. It yields the protein CASTQRRDSNQPQHF.

The chain combines TRBV20-1 with TRBJ2-1, with TRBD1 as a possible D gene (5 bases). The CDR3 spans 13 residues. In germline, CDR1 is DFQATT, CDR2 SNEGSKA (reference sequence). CDR3 residues: CGARRTQGNEQFF. The CDR3 nucleotides are TGCGGGGCTCGGCGGACCCAAGGGAATGAGCAGTTCTTC.

This clonotype has a handful of counts. The chain recombines TRBV4-2 with TRBJ2-3; TRBD2 matches at 8 bases. Germline CDR1 is LGHNA and CDR2 is YNFKEQ. V gave up 5 bases and J gave up 2 bases; unmatched junction bases: 15. The CDR3 has 18 amino acids. The CDR3 reads CASSKGGGLEPYTDTQYF. CDR3 bases: TGTGCCAGCAGCAAAGGGGGGGGACTAGAGCCATACACAGATACGCAGTATTTT.

Here the CDR3 reads CASSLGSGGREAFF. The CDR3 DNA is TGTGCCAGCAGCCTCGGTTCGGGGGGGCGCGAAGCTTTCTTT. The J gene is TRBJ1-1, the V gene TRBV7-9, with D tentatively TRBD1 (6 bases). Germline CDR1 is SEHNR and CDR2 is FQNEAQ (reference sequence). The CDR3 is made up of 14 amino acids. V was shortened by 5 bases and J by 8 bases, with 18 bases between the two germline ends.

This chain joins TRBV4-2 and TRBJ2-2; either TRBD1 or TRBD2 may fit D (5 bases each). This CDR3 has 17 residues. Trimming pared 0 bases from V and 3 bases from J, leaving 14 bases between. CDR1 and CDR2 (germline): LGHNA, YNFKEQ. The CDR3 DNA reads as TGTGCCAGCAGCCAAGATGAGGGGCGGTTAGACACCGGGGAGCTGTTTTTT. Translated, it gives CASSQDEGRLDTGELFF.

A remark on this clonotype: At one end the junction does not follow the germline gene, possibly because of a read error. The gene calls are TRBV7-8 and TRBJ2-5, with 7 bases fitting TRBD1. The CDR3 length is 15 residues. In germline, CDR1 is SGHVS, CDR2 FQNEAQ. The DNA for the CDR3 is TGCGCCAGCAGCCCCCGGGACAGAGAAGGAGAGACCCAGTACTTC. Translation: CASSPRDREGETQYF.

The chain links TRBV5-1 to TRBJ2-3, with TRBD2 matching 8 bases. The V gene end was trimmed by 1 base and the J gene end by 4 bases; junction bases not matched to a gene: 5. Germline-derived CDR1 and CDR2 are SGHRS and YFSETQ. The CDR3 covers 15 residues. The DNA of the CDR3 is TGCGCCAGCAGCTTGACGGGAGGGCCCTCAGATACGCAGTATTTT. Its protein is CASSLTGGPSDTQYF.

V is TRBV6-5 and J is TRBJ2-3; D unresolved. The CDR3 has 15 amino acids. The germline V and J ends were trimmed by 5 bases and 0 bases, with 12 bases remaining between them. CDR1 is MNHEY, CDR2 SVGAGI, per germline. Written as DNA, the CDR3 is TGTGCCAGCAGTGACGGATTAGTGAGCACAGATACGCAGTATTTT. It is translated as CASSDGLVSTDTQYF.

This clonotype was observed a handful of times. One end of the junction is discordant with germline, which a read error may explain. This sequence joins TRBV6-2 or TRBV6-3 and TRBJ2-7; 13 bases agree with TRBD2. CDR1 and CDR2 from the germline V gene are MNHEY and SVGEGT. This CDR3 is 15 amino acids long. As DNA, the CDR3 is TGTGCCAGCAGTTACTCCGGGACTAGCGGGACCGAGGAGTACTTC. This sequence encodes CASSYSGTSGTEEYF.